One sample yielded the 30 T cell receptor beta chains listed below, sequenced in a study of blood T cell repertoires in COVID-19. Using immunoSEQ multiplex PCR, the repertoire was profiled, and TCRdb retains in-frame clones only, with some absent. Of some 300,000 clones in the sample, 85% were seen once. Sequences were obtained from peripheral blood. The receptors were sampled from a woman in her 50s with active or convalescent COVID-19.

This sequence joins TRBV28 and TRBJ2-1; 7 bases fit TRBD2. Germline CDR1 MDHEN, CDR2 SYDVKM. The V and J ends lost 8 bases and 6 bases, in that order; junction bases with no gene match: 10. This CDR3 spans 14 amino acids. CDR3 residues: CASGAWGGSNEQFF. DNA of the CDR3: TGTGCCAGCGGGGCCTGGGGGGGGAGCAATGAGCAGTTCTTC.

The gene calls are TRBV2 and TRBJ1-2; 7 bases are shared with TRBD1. The CDR3 spans 13 residues. The germline CDR1 and CDR2 sequences are SNHLY and FYNNEI. The ends lost 6 bases at V and 4 bases at J; junction bases unmatched: 5. The DNA of the CDR3 is TGTGCCAGCAGGTCGACAGGGAGCTATGGCTACACCTTC. This translates into CASRSTGSYGYTF.

The genes are TRBV3-1 (or the pseudogene TRBV3-2) and TRBJ2-5, with TRBD2 matching 7 bases. The V and J ends lost 3 bases and 4 bases, in that order; junction bases with no gene match: 5. The length of the CDR3 is 14 residues. The V gene's germline CDR1 is LGHDT and CDR2 YNNKEL (reference sequence). The CDR3 DNA reads as TGTGCCAGCAGCCAGATGGCGGGAGTAGAGACCCAGTACTTC. It is translated as CASSQMAGVETQYF.

Concerning this clone itself: This same CDR3 is encoded by further DNA sequences in the sample. This chain uses TRBV5-1 with TRBJ2-3; D ambiguous. This CDR3 comprises 14 residues. V lost 0 bases and J 2 bases, leaving 7 bases between the germline ends. Looked up from germline, CDR1 is SGHRS and CDR2 is YFSETQ. CDR3 protein: CASSLGQDTDTQYF. CDR3 nucleotides: TGCGCCAGCAGCTTGGGGCAGGACACAGATACGCAGTATTTT.

The chain links TRBV19 to TRBJ1-3; TRBD1 is a possible D gene (5 bases). V dropped 10 bases and J dropped 0 bases, with 16 bases sitting between them. The CDR3 has 15 amino acids. The germline CDR1 and CDR2 sequences are LNHDA and SQIVND (reference sequence). The CDR3 coding sequence is TGTGCCACCTCGGAGGGACCTAACTCTGGAAACACCATATATTTT. This translates into CATSEGPNSGNTIYF.

The chain combines TRBV12-3 or TRBV12-4 with TRBJ1-2; TRBD1 matches 8 bases. This CDR3 is built from 13 residues. Germline trimming cut 3 bases from V and 6 bases from J; bases unmatched to any gene: 3. This chain's CDR3 is CASSFPGGHGYTF. The DNA for the CDR3 is TGTGCCAGCAGTTTCCCAGGGGGCCATGGCTACACCTTC.

V usage is TRBV28 and J usage is TRBJ2-3; tentative D call: TRBD1 (6 bases). This CDR3 is built from 15 residues. Germline CDR1 reads MDHEN; CDR2 reads SYDVKM. V was pared by 3 bases and J by 2 bases, with 12 bases between. CDR3 nucleotide sequence: TGTGCCAGCAGTTTTCTCCAGGGGCTCACAGATACGCAGTATTTT. It specifies CASSFLQGLTDTQYF.

The V call is TRBV7-9, the J call TRBJ1-1; weak D call: TRBD1 (6 bases). CDR1 and CDR2 from the germline V gene are SEHNR and FQNEAQ (reference sequence). V dropped 5 bases and J dropped 0 bases, with 19 bases sitting between them. CDR3 length: 17 residues. The chain's CDR3 is CASSPRGFAEMNTEAFF. Here the CDR3 DNA reads TGTGCCAGCAGCCCAAGGGGGTTTGCGGAGATGAACACTGAAGCTTTCTTT.

The gene calls are TRBV11-3 and TRBJ2-1; D ambiguous. This CDR3 spans 15 amino acids. V was shortened by 2 bases and J by 10 bases, with 18 bases between the two germline ends. Germline loops: CDR1 SGHNT, CDR2 YENEEA. This CDR3 is CASSLSPVQAQEQFF. The CDR3 region has the DNA TGTGCCAGCAGCTTATCTCCGGTCCAGGCTCAGGAGCAGTTCTTC.

The chain links TRBV9 to TRBJ1-2, with TRBD1 matching 8 bases. The CDR3 has 17 residues. Germline CDR1 and CDR2: SGDLS and YYNGEE. The V and J ends lost 2 bases and 8 bases, in that order; junction bases with no gene match: 17. The CDR3, as DNA: TGTGCCAGCAGCGTTTCGGGACAGGCCTCACCGGCGGGCGGCTACACCTTC. Its translation: CASSVSGQASPAGGYTF.

The chain carries TRBV5-4 and TRBJ2-2; 12 bases are a match to TRBD1. The J segment lost 5 bases and the V segment lost 1 base, leaving 3 bases of the junction unmatched. Germline CDR1 SGHNT, CDR2 YYREEE (reference sequence). CDR3 length: 16 residues. CDR3 DNA: TGTGCCAGCAGCTTGCCGGGACAGGGGGCTACCGGGGAGCTGTTTTTT. The encoded protein is CASSLPGQGATGELFF.

This clone has just one count. The genes are TRBV9 and TRBJ2-1, with 12 positions matching TRBD2. The germline V gene encodes CDR1 SGDLS and CDR2 YYNGEE. This CDR3 is 16 amino acids long. The V and J ends lost 8 bases and 2 bases, in that order; junction bases with no gene match: 8. CDR3 coding DNA: TGTGCCAGTACCCTAGCGGGAGGGCCGGCCTACAATGAGCAGTTCTTC. It specifies CASTLAGGPAYNEQFF.

This clone was seen a handful of times. The chain recombines TRBV28 with TRBJ1-4, with a weak D call TRBD1 (5 bases). The CDR3 is 14 residues long. Germline V gene data show CDR1 as MDHEN and CDR2 as SYDVKM. V was pared by 4 bases and J by 0 bases, with 6 bases between. The CDR3 nucleotides read TGTGCCAGCAGTTGGGGGGCAACTAATGAAAAACTGTTTTTT. Its protein is CASSWGATNEKLFF.

This chain uses TRBV7-9 with TRBJ1-4; possible D gene TRBD1, 5 bases. From germline, CDR1 is SEHNR and CDR2 FQNEAQ (reference sequence). The CDR3 extends over 13 amino acids. The germline V and J ends were trimmed by 2 bases and 7 bases, with 8 bases remaining between them. The CDR3 reads CASSLRRGEKLFF. DNA for the CDR3: TGTGCCAGCAGCTTAAGGAGGGGTGAAAAACTGTTTTTT. Combining the CDR3 with reference TRBV7-9 and TRBJ1-4 gives the whole variable domain DTGVSQNPRHKITKRGQNVTFRCDPISEHNRLYWYRQTLGQGPEFLTYFQNEAQLEKSRLLSDRFSAERPKGSFSTLEIQRTEQGDSAMYLCASSLRRGEKLFFGSGTQLSVL.

The rearrangement uses TRBV18 and TRBJ1-6, with 9 bases lining up with TRBD1. CDR3 length: 14 amino acids. The V gene end was trimmed by 2 bases and the J gene end by 10 bases; junction bases not matched to a gene: 3. Germline lookup yields CDR1 KGHSH and CDR2 LQKENI. This CDR3 is CASSPEGQGSPLHF. The CDR3 bases are TGTGCCAGCTCACCAGAGGGACAGGGCTCACCCCTCCACTTT. Together with reference TRBV18 and TRBJ1-6, the CDR3 gives the full variable domain: NAGVMQNPRHLVRRRGQEARLRCSPMKGHSHVYWYRQLPEEGLKFMVYLQKENIIDESGMPKERFSAEFPKEGPSILRIQQVVRGDSAAYFCASSPEGQGSPLHFGNGTRLTVT.

This rearrangement joins TRBV6-5 to TRBJ1-4; 7 bases line up with TRBD1. Trimming took 5 bases from V and 8 from J; bases not matched to a gene: 8. The CDR3 spans 14 residues. Germline CDR1 is MNHEY and CDR2 is SVGAGI. The CDR3 coding sequence is TGTGCCAGCAGTCCCAGGGGGGTAAAGGAAAAACTGTTTTTT. Protein sequence: CASSPRGVKEKLFF.

CDR3 DNA: TGTGCCAGCAGCCCTTTTGGGGGCTTTGAAGCTTTCTTT. It codes for CASSPFGGFEAFF. The V call is TRBV5-5, the J call TRBJ1-1, with D possibly TRBD1 on 6 matching bases. The length of the CDR3 is 13 residues. Germline loops: CDR1 SGHKS, CDR2 YYEKEE (reference sequence). V was cut by 4 bases and J by 7 bases, with 14 bases left in between.

The chain employs TRBV5-5 and TRBJ1-2; 10 bases agree with TRBD1. Germline loops: CDR1 SGHKS, CDR2 YYEKEE (reference sequence). The CDR3 has 15 residues. V lost 1 base to trimming and J lost 3 bases; unmatched junction nucleotides: 3. Written as DNA, the CDR3 is TGTGCCAGCAGCTTGTTGACAGGGGGCTACTATGGCTACACCTTC. It is translated as CASSLLTGGYYGYTF.

V usage is TRBV6-2 or TRBV6-3 and J usage is TRBJ2-4; maybe TRBD2 (6 bases). The CDR3 is 17 residues long. Germline V gene sequence: CDR1 MNHEY, CDR2 SVGEGT. V was cut by 0 bases and J by 7 bases, with 19 bases left in between. CDR3 sequence reads: CASSYSGVLGRENIQYF. DNA for the CDR3: TGTGCCAGCAGTTACTCAGGGGTTCTGGGCCGGGAGAACATTCAGTACTTC.

The V call is TRBV7-2, the J call TRBJ2-7; unclear D gene. V lost 5 bases to trimming and J lost 5 bases, with 16 bases between them. CDR1 and CDR2 from the germline V gene are SGHTA and FQGNSA. The CDR3 spans 14 residues. The CDR3 DNA reads TGTGCCAGCAGCCTTGAGGAGCGAAGGAACGAGCAGTACTTC. Protein product: CASSLEERRNEQYF.

The chain links TRBV5-1 to TRBJ2-1, with TRBD2 identical over 11 bases. J gave up 5 bases and V 5 bases, and 6 bases lay outside the gene matches. Germline V gene sequence: CDR1 SGHRS, CDR2 YFSETQ. The CDR3 has 15 residues. DNA of the CDR3: TGCGCCAGCAGGAGGGGACTAGCGGAGAACAATGAGCAGTTCTTC. It is translated as CASRRGLAENNEQFF.

This clone was detected a few times. The same CDR3 can be traced to other DNA sequences in this sample. The rearrangement links TRBV18 to TRBJ2-7; 10 positions agree with TRBD2. This CDR3 region has 15 residues. V was pared by 0 bases and J by 4 bases, with 3 bases of the junction left unmatched. Germline CDR1 and CDR2: KGHSH and LQKENI. The CDR3 coding sequence is TGTGCCAGCTCACCACCGCTAGCGGGAGTGTACGAGCAGTACTTC. As protein: CASSPPLAGVYEQYF. Full variable domain (outside the CDR3, taken from reference TRBV18 and TRBJ2-7): NAGVMQNPRHLVRRRGQEARLRCSPMKGHSHVYWYRQLPEEGLKFMVYLQKENIIDESGMPKERFSAEFPKEGPSILRIQQVVRGDSAAYFCASSPPLAGVYEQYFGPGTRLTVT.

In regard to this clone: The sample has other DNA sequences that encode this CDR3 too. The rearrangement links TRBV6-2 or TRBV6-3 to TRBJ2-5; unclear D gene. Germline values: CDR1 MNHEY, CDR2 SVGEGT. Trimming pared 0 bases from V and 5 bases from J, leaving 4 bases between. This CDR3 is built from 12 residues. CDR3 bases: TGTGCCAGCAGTTACTCGAGGGAGACCCAGTACTTC. This sequence encodes CASSYSRETQYF.

Of note for this clone: Relative to the germline gene, one junction end is altered; a read error may explain this. The V gene is TRBV5-1, the J gene TRBJ1-1, with D possibly being TRBD1 (6 bases). The CDR3 totals 15 residues. Germline loops: CDR1 SGHRS, CDR2 YFSETQ. CDR3 bases: TGCGCCAGCAGCCCCCGAGAAGACAGGAACGCTGAAGCTTTCTTT. Protein: CASSPREDRNAEAFF.

This chain joins TRBV6-2 or TRBV6-3 and TRBJ2-1; D not resolved. V lost 2 bases, J lost 5 bases, and 10 bases lay in between. The CDR3 loop spans 14 amino acids. From germline, CDR1 is MNHEY and CDR2 SVGEGT. The DNA for the CDR3 is TGTGCCAGCAGTTACCGGGTACTTCACAATGAGCAGTTCTTC. Its protein product is CASSYRVLHNEQFF.

V is TRBV2 and J is TRBJ2-1, with TRBD2 matching 9 bases. The CDR3 totals 15 residues. Trimming removed 6 bases from V and 10 bases from J; junction bases left unmatched: 13. Germline V CDR1 and CDR2: SNHLY, FYNNEI. The CDR3 nucleotides read TGTGCCAGCAGCAAGAGGGCTAGCGGGACGGAGGAGCAGTTCTTC. Protein: CASSKRASGTEEQFF.

The V gene is TRBV18, the J gene TRBJ2-5; tentatively, D is TRBD1 (6 bases). Germline V gives CDR1 KGHSH, CDR2 LQKENI. This CDR3 is 16 amino acids long. V lost 4 bases and J 1 base, leaving 16 bases between the germline ends. The CDR3 DNA is TGTGCCAGCTCACAAAGGGACACCCGCCCCCAAGAGACCCAGTACTTC. This gives the protein CASSQRDTRPQETQYF.

Details on this clone: This CDR3 is also generated by other DNA sequences in the sample. V and J are TRBV6-5 and TRBJ1-1, with 8 bases lining up with TRBD1. Per germline, CDR1 MNHEY and CDR2 SVGAGI. This CDR3 is 14 amino acids long. V shed 2 bases, J shed 1 base, and the junction held 0 bases outside the gene matches. The CDR3 spells CASSYGQGNTEAFF. The CDR3 DNA reads as TGTGCCAGCAGTTACGGACAGGGGAACACTGAAGCTTTCTTT.

V usage is TRBV7-2 and J usage is TRBJ1-1; possibly TRBD1 for D (6 bases). Germline lookup yields CDR1 SGHTA and CDR2 FQGNSA. The CDR3 runs to 18 residues. V dropped 4 bases and J dropped 1 base, with 22 bases sitting between them. The CDR3 loop is CASSYIAVRRGKNTEAFF. The CDR3 bases are TGTGCCAGCAGCTACATCGCTGTTCGCAGGGGCAAGAACACTGAAGCTTTCTTT.

The chain links TRBV7-6 to TRBJ2-1; TRBD2 agrees at 13 bases. Germline V gene sequence: CDR1 SGHVS, CDR2 FNYEAQ. CDR3 size: 16 residues. The V gene end was trimmed by 5 bases and the J gene end by 4 bases; junction bases not matched to a gene: 5. The CDR3 reads CASSPRLAGGYNEQFF. The CDR3 bases are TGTGCCAGCAGCCCAAGACTAGCGGGGGGTTACAATGAGCAGTTCTTC.